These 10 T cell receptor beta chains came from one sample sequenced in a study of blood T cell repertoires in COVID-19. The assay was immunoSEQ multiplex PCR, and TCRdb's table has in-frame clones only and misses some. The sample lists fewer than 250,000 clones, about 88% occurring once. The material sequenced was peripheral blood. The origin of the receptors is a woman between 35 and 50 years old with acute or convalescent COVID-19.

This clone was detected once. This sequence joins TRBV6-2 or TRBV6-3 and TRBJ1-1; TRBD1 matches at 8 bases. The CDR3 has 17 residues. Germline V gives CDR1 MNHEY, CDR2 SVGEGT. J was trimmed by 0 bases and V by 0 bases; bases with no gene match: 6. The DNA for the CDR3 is TGTGCCAGCAGTTACTCGATGACAGGGGTGATGAACACTGAAGCTTTCTTT. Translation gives CASSYSMTGVMNTEAFF.

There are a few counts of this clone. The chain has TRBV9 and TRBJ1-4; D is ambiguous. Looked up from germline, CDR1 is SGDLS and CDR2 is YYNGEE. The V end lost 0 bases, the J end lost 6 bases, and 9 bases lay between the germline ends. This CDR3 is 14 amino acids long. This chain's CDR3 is CASSVGLNDEKLFF. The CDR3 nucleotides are TGTGCCAGCAGCGTAGGACTTAATGATGAAAAACTGTTTTTT.

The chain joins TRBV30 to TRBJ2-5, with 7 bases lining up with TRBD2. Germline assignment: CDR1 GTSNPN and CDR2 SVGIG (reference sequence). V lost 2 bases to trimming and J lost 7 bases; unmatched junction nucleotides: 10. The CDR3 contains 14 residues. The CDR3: CAWSSGAGLGTQYF. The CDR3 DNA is TGTGCCTGGAGTTCGGGAGCGGGATTGGGGACCCAGTACTTC.

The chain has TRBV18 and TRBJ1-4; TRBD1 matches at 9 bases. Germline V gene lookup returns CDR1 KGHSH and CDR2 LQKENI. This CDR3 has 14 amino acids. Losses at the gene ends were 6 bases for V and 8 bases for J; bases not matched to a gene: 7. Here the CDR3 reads CASSAGQGGEKLFF. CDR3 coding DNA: TGTGCCAGCTCGGCGGGACAGGGAGGAGAAAAACTGTTTTTT.

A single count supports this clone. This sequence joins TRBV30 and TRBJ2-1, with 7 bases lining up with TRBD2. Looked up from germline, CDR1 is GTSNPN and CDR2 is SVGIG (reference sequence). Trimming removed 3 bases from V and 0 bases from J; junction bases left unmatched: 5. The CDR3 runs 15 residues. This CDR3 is CAWSFRDYSYNEQFF. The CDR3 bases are TGTGCCTGGAGCTTCCGGGACTACTCCTACAATGAGCAGTTCTTC.

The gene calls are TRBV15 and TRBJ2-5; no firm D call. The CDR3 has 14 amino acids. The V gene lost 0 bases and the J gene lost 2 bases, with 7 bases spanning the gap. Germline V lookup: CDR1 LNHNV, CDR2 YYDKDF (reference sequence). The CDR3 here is CATSRDHEQETQYF. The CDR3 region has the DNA TGTGCCACCAGCAGAGATCACGAGCAAGAGACCCAGTACTTC.

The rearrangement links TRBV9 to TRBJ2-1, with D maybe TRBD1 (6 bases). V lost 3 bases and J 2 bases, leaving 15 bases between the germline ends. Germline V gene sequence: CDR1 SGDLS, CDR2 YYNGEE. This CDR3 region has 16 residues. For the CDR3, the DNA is TGTGCCAGCAGCGCGCTGTTGAGGGGGACCTACAATGAGCAGTTCTTC. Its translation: CASSALLRGTYNEQFF.

The CDR3 coding sequence is TGTGCCAGCAGCCAAGTCATCTCTCGGGGTTCTGGCGGGGAGCTGTTTTTT. It yields the protein CASSQVISRGSGGELFF. The J gene is TRBJ2-2, the V gene TRBV14; maybe TRBD2 (5 bases). This CDR3 has 17 amino acids. Trimming pared 1 base from V and 7 bases from J, leaving 19 bases between. CDR1 is SGHDN and CDR2 is FVKESK in the germline V gene.

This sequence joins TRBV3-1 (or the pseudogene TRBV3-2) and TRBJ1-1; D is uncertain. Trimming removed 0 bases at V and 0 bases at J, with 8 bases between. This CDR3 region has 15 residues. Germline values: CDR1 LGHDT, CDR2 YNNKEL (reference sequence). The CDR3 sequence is CASSQEGVLNTEAFF. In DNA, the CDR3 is TGTGCCAGCAGCCAAGAGGGCGTCCTGAACACTGAAGCTTTCTTT.

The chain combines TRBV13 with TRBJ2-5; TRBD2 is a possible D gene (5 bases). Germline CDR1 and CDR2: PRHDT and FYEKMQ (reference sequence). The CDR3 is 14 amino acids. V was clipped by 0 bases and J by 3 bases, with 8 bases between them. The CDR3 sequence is CASSLGRGKETQYF. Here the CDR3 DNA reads TGTGCCAGCAGCTTAGGTCGGGGTAAAGAGACCCAGTACTTC.